This T cell receptor beta chain is drawn from a study of blood T cell repertoires in COVID-19. The wider study: From T cells, B-cell-depleted T cells, or PBMCs came the material, which was cDNA or gDNA.

Enrolled during active infection, Seattle patients were then followed longitudinally. In the source study's methods: Amplification of reference gene primers provided the estimated nucleated cell counts. TCRdb's table, derived via immunoSEQ multiplex PCR, lists solely in-frame clones and lacks some. From that table come the V and J calls and clone size; the DNA was used to work out D and trimming. Of a few hundred thousand clones listed, nearly 90% were seen once; the top ten hold under 2.5%. Between the trimmed V and J ends, which lost 9 bases and 3 bases, there was a span of 14 bases. Germline values: CDR1 LNHDA, CDR2 SQIVND (reference sequence). This CDR3 spans 13 amino acids.

The chain is built from TRBV19 and TRBJ1-1; D is possibly TRBD1 (5 bases). The sequence was collected from a woman aged 55 to 70 with COVID-19, enrolled during active disease. Sequencing was performed on peripheral blood. CDR3 nucleotides: TGTGCCAGCCGGGACTTGCAGGACACTGAAGCTTTCTTT. It encodes CASRDLQDTEAFF.